The 20 T cell receptor beta chains in this list originate from one sample, sequenced in a study of molecular identifiers for immune sequencing clone quantification. TCRdb reanalysed the PCR reads using MiXCR and keeps one entry per CDR3 protein. The table lists some 96,000 distinct CDR3 sequences, approximately 24% of them singletons, with more than 0.8% in the top ten. Sequencing was done on a sample of naive CD8+ T cells from blood, with Jurkat cell RNA spiked in. As for subset: FACS-sorted CD8+CD4-CCR7+CD45RA+ naive T cells. Every receptor here comes from a human donor in good health. Some libraries in this study had Jurkat cell RNA spiked in.

Of note for this clonotype: Possible read error: a much larger clone is one base away. The rearrangement joins TRBV5-6 to TRBJ1-5; no clear D gene. This CDR3 contains 18 residues. CDR1 and CDR2 (germline): SGHDT, YYEEEE. The CDR3 region is CASSLSTSDRYSDQPQHF. The CDR3 nucleotides are TGTGCCAGCAGCTTATCAACCTCGGACCGATATAGCGATCAGCCCCAGCATTTT. The full variable domain, in which reference TRBV5-6 and TRBJ1-5 provide the parts outside the CDR3, is DAGVTQSPTHLIKTRGQQVTLRCSPKSGHDTVSWYQQALGQGPQFIFQYYEEEERQRGNFPDRFSGHQFPNYSSELNVNALLLGDSALYLCASSLSTSDRYSDQPQHFGDGTRLSIL.

As for this clonotype: This CDR3 is missing its conserved last phenylalanine or tryptophan, likely due to a read error. V is TRBV3-1 and J is TRBJ1-6; tentative D call: TRBD1 (5 bases). The CDR3 consists of 16 residues. V gave up 4 bases and J gave up 7 bases, with 17 bases separating them. Germline V CDR1 and CDR2: LGHDT, YNNKEL (reference sequence). CDR3 sequence reads: CASSLATATWNSPLHS. CDR3 nucleotide sequence: TGTGCCAGCAGCCTCGCGACAGCGACGTGGAATTCACCCCTCCACTCT.

This clonotype was seen at least ten times. The rearrangement joins TRBV3-1 to TRBJ2-5, with TRBD1 identical over 10 bases. Per the germline V gene, CDR1 is LGHDT and CDR2 is YNNKEL (reference sequence). This CDR3 comprises 18 residues. V shed 4 bases and J 1 base; nucleotides not matched to a gene: 12. In nucleotides, the CDR3 is TGTGCCAGCAGCCTCGAACCGGGACAGGGGCAAATCCAAGAGACCCAGTACTTC. Amino acids: CASSLEPGQGQIQETQYF.

This clonotype was found many times. This chain's CDR3 is CASSLAGASYNEQFF. DNA of the CDR3: TGTGCCAGCAGCTTAGCTGGGGCGTCCTACAATGAGCAGTTCTTC. The chain employs TRBV7-9 and TRBJ2-1, with TRBD1 as a possible D gene (5 bases). Trimming cost V 0 bases and J 1 base, with 7 bases left between them. CDR1 SEHNR and CDR2 FQNEAQ come from the germline V gene (reference sequence). This CDR3 spans 15 amino acids.

In regard to this clonotype: A much larger clone differs from this one at a single base, so this may be a read error. The chain couples TRBV7-2 to TRBJ2-7; TRBD2 agrees at 9 bases. CDR1 SGHTA and CDR2 FQGNSA come from the germline V gene. The CDR3 spans 14 residues. V lost 3 bases to trimming and J lost 3 bases; unmatched junction nucleotides: 3. The CDR3 nucleotides are TGTGCCAGCAGCTTTTATAGCGGGAGCTACGAGCAGTACTTC. Its translation is CASSFYSGSYEQYF.

With regard to this clonotype: This could be a read error, since a much larger clone is one nucleotide away. The chain couples TRBV7-2 to TRBJ1-3; no firm D call. Trimming stripped 5 bases from V and 4 bases from J, with 18 bases between. The length of the CDR3 is 16 residues. CDR1 and CDR2 (germline): SGHTA, FQGNSA. The CDR3: CASSHKGAAAGNTIYF. The CDR3 DNA reads TGTGCCAGCAGCCATAAGGGTGCGGCGGCGGGAAACACCATATATTTT. Looking up the rest from reference TRBV7-2 and TRBJ1-3 gives the full variable domain: GAGVSQSPSNKVTEKGKDVELRCDPISGHTALYWYRQSLGQGLEFLIYFQGNSAPDKSGLPSDRFSAERTGGSVSTLTIQRTQQEDSAVYLCASSHKGAAAGNTIYFGEGSWLTVV.

This clonotype was picked up many times. The chain links TRBV6-5 to TRBJ2-3; 7 nucleotides agree with TRBD2. The junction had 13 bases not matched to a gene; V was cut back by 5 bases and J by 8 bases. The CDR3 runs to 15 residues. CDR1 and CDR2 (germline): MNHEY, SVGAGI. The CDR3: CASSKTRAGVGTQYF. The CDR3 bases are TGTGCCAGCAGTAAGACCAGGGCGGGAGTAGGTACGCAGTATTTT.

This clonotype was found many times. The CDR3 is CSVETGGGYEQYF. In DNA form, the CDR3 reads TGCAGCGTTGAGACAGGGGGGGGGTACGAGCAGTACTTC. The genes are TRBV29-1 and TRBJ2-7; 9 nucleotides line up with TRBD1. V lost 3 bases to trimming and J lost 4 bases; unmatched junction nucleotides: 4. This CDR3 has 13 amino acids. Germline V CDR1 and CDR2: SQVTM, ANQGSEA.

The table lists this clonotype with a few counts. The chain employs TRBV29-1 and TRBJ1-2, with 8 bases matching TRBD1. This CDR3 is 13 amino acids long. After removal of 2 bases from V and 4 bases from J, the junction contained 3 bases not matched to a gene. CDR1 and CDR2 from the germline V gene are SQVTM and ANQGSEA. This CDR3 reads CSVEHTGGYGYTF. DNA of the CDR3: TGCAGCGTTGAACATACAGGGGGCTATGGCTACACCTTC.

This clonotype was seen many times. This chain uses TRBV15 with TRBJ1-1; D gene unclear. V was trimmed by 1 base and J by 1 base, leaving 10 bases between them. The CDR3 runs to 15 residues. Germline V gene data show CDR1 as LNHNV and CDR2 as YYDKDF (reference sequence). The CDR3 sequence: CATSRGGGSNTEAFF. The CDR3 nucleotides read TGTGCCACCAGCAGAGGTGGCGGGTCGAACACTGAAGCTTTCTTT.

As concerns this clonotype: A much larger clone is a single base away; this may be a read error. Because the CDR3 is missing its conserved closing phenylalanine or tryptophan, this is likely a read error. The chain has TRBV29-1 and TRBJ2-7; TRBD1 agrees at 8 bases. CDR1 is SQVTM and CDR2 is ANQGSEA in the germline V gene. CDR3 length equals 14 residues. V was clipped by 7 bases and J by 3 bases; unmatched bases: 11. The CDR3 region has the DNA TGCAGCGCTGGGACAGGACCGTTTGTCTACGAGCAGTACTTA. It yields the protein CSAGTGPFVYEQYL.

About this clonotype itself: At one boundary the junction diverges from the germline segment, which might be a read error. The V and J genes are TRBV11-2 and TRBJ1-3, with D unresolved. This CDR3 region has 14 residues. The germline gives CDR1 SGHAT, CDR2 FQNNGV. CDR3 protein: CSSRWRYSGNTIYF. The CDR3 bases are TGTTCCAGCCGCTGGCGGTACTCTGGAAACACCATATATTTT.

Comment on this clonotype: A read error may account for a junction end that differs from germline. The CDR3 sequence is CTWMGQGGTEAFF. The CDR3 DNA follows: TGTACCTGGATGGGACAGGGAGGGACTGAAGCTTTCTTT. The gene calls are TRBV30 and TRBJ1-1; 9 bases are a match to TRBD1. CDR3 length: 13 amino acids. Germline assignment: CDR1 GTSNPN and CDR2 SVGIG (reference sequence).

Many counts were recorded for this clonotype. This chain links TRBV4-1 with TRBJ2-3; unclear D gene. Trimming took 0 bases from V and 8 from J, leaving 9 bases between them. Germline loops: CDR1 MGHRA, CDR2 YSYEKL. This CDR3 has 13 amino acids. The CDR3, as DNA: TGCGCCAGCAGCCAAGATCCCCCGGGTACGCAGTATTTT. The encoded protein is CASSQDPPGTQYF.

The chain couples TRBV20-1 to TRBJ2-7; D perhaps matches TRBD2 (5 bases). The CDR3 covers 12 residues. V lost 5 bases, J lost 2 bases, and 10 bases lay in between. Germline V gives CDR1 DFQATT, CDR2 SNEGSKA (reference sequence). CDR3 in amino acids: CSASVGTYEQYF. CDR3 DNA sequence: TGCAGTGCTTCCGTCGGGACCTACGAGCAGTACTTC.

This clonotype was detected ten times or more. The CDR3 bases are TGCGCCAGCAGCCACAGAGGGACCACGAGGGCAGATACGCAGTATTTT. This translates into CASSHRGTTRADTQYF. The chain couples TRBV4-1 to TRBJ2-3; D could derive from TRBD1 or TRBD2 (5 bases each). The germline V gene has CDR1 MGHRA and CDR2 YSYEKL. Trimming removed 3 bases from V and 4 bases from J, with 17 bases in between. This CDR3 region has 16 residues.

The chain is built from TRBV27 and TRBJ2-3; D gene uncertain. Germline lookup yields CDR1 MNHEY and CDR2 SMNVEV (reference sequence). Trimming left V 6 bases short and J 8 bases short, with 12 bases between. There are 12 residues in the CDR3. The CDR3 DNA follows: TGTGCCAGCAGACATCAAGGCGGTACGCAGTATTTT. Amino acid sequence: CASRHQGGTQYF.

The table lists this clonotype with a few counts. Written as DNA, the CDR3 is TGTGCCAGCACCCTCTCCGGTTCAGGGAATGAGCAGTTCTTC. This codes for CASTLSGSGNEQFF. The gene calls are TRBV5-4 and TRBJ2-1, with D possibly being TRBD1 (5 bases). The CDR3 spans 14 residues. The germline V and J ends were trimmed by 6 bases and 7 bases, with 17 bases remaining between them. Germline V CDR1 and CDR2: SGHNT, YYREEE (reference sequence).

This clonotype showed up just a few times. For the CDR3, the DNA is TGTGCCAGCAGTTCGACAGGCGCGGGTGAAGCTTTCTTT. Amino acids: CASSSTGAGEAFF. V and J are TRBV11-2 and TRBJ1-1; D may be TRBD1 (6 bases). CDR1 and CDR2 from the germline V gene are SGHAT and FQNNGV. Between the trimmed V and J ends, which lost 6 bases and 7 bases, there was a span of 15 bases. The CDR3 is 13 amino acids.

In this sample, this clonotype turned up many times. The chain has TRBV7-2 and TRBJ2-7, with a weak D call TRBD2 (6 bases). The V end was cut by 3 bases, the J end by 1 base, with 16 bases between. The CDR3 length is 16 residues. Germline-derived CDR1 and CDR2 are SGHTA and FQGNSA. The CDR3 DNA follows: TGTGCCAGCAGCTTTGGGGTCTCCGGGGGATCCTACGAGCAGTACTTC. It specifies CASSFGVSGGSYEQYF.